This entry is about one T cell receptor (beta chain). Its antigen is still unknown. Per-base quality was not reported, and no clone a single base away is much larger than it. These data are taken from a study of cytomegalovirus exposure and HLA in healthy donors (dated 2017 in TCRdb). In the study overall: According to a later analysis, the approximately 120 validation repertoires were produced on the same platform as the roughly 720 repertoires of the first cohort. The aim of the study was to test whether cataloging public T cell receptors could identify signatures of past pathogen exposure. Along with the approximately 670-subject first cohort, a separate validation cohort of over a hundred different subjects was used. To predict cytomegalovirus infection status, the study combined high-throughput TCR immunosequencing, statistical association of individual TCRs with disease status, and machine learning.

Broader findings and caveats from the paper: All 120 or so repertoires were used to score co-occurrence in the validation cohort in a later analysis, because that analysis had no HLA typing for the cohort. A total of 150 to 200 TCR beta chains were listed by the study as associated with cytomegalovirus. It was suggested by the authors that the approach could potentially be generalized to other disease states and immunological phenotypes. Three of the identified cytomegalovirus-associated TCR beta chains were confirmed in vitro to be specific for cytomegalovirus antigens. Most TCR sequences were observed very rarely across donors, whereas some public TCRs were present in many individuals. The classifier was reported to diagnose cytomegalovirus status with high specificity and sensitivity in both the original cohort and the validation cohort. Subsequent analysis determined that TCRs grouped into clusters in the first cohort also showed a tendency toward co-occurrence across the approximately 110 validation repertoires, and 94% of cluster scores exceeded 0.

Measured from the cysteine to the phenylalanine, the CDR3 is 13 residues long. The retained sequence is limited to the CDR3, 39 bases, with the frame set at the first base. Trimming accounts for 10 bases at V and 0 bases at J, while the number of junction bases matched to no gene is 2. Reading the germline V gene gives CDR1 SGHVS and CDR2 FQNEAQ. Library method: the immunoSEQ multiplex PCR assay. The paper's data handling went like this. To diagnose cytomegalovirus status from the catalog of TCR beta chain sequences, a statistical classification framework was built. This is the immuneACCESS table as TCRdb keeps it, with only in-frame sequences that have V and J called. A part of the clones is gone; compared with another copy, unresolved V genes explain less than half, and the rest is unexplained. The V and J calls and clone size come from that table; D and trimming were worked out from the DNA. For this sample there are roughly 50,000 clones; roughly nine tenths appear just once. The ten largest account for 1% to 1.2% of the sample.

The donors were included in the validation cohort of 90 to 150 subjects, a group kept apart from the approximately 670-subject first cohort. The sequence is built from TRBV7-8 and TRBJ2-2; TRBD2 matches 7 bases in the middle. The TCR was taken from a man in his late teens or twenties in good health and CMV-seronegative. Sequenced material: PBMCs. The nucleotide sequence is given as TGTGCCATCCGGGGGGCGAACACCGGGGAGCTGTTTTTT. Translation gives CAIRGANTGELFF.